Below, 22 T cell receptor beta chains from the same sample are listed, as sequenced in a study of regulatory and conventional T cells in RAG deficiency. Blood CD4+ CD25-low CD127-high conventional T cells supplied the genomic DNA template. Sequencing was performed with immunoSEQ multiplex PCR; in TCRdb, only in-frame clones are kept and a portion is missing. This table holds about 30,000 clones, 90% to 96% found once. The data also belong to a second study, concerning regulatory T cells. That source reports: The primer mix had 52 TRBV and 13 TRBJ primers.

Input material: CD25- CD4+ T cells sorted from blood. These receptors were taken from a human donor in good health.

A note on this clone: The CDR3 ends on some other residue instead of the conserved phenylalanine or tryptophan, so this is likely a read error. V and J are TRBV25-1 and TRBJ2-7; 13 bases match TRBD2. V trimming: 2 bases; J trimming: 6 bases; junction bases outside the gene matches: 7. Germline V CDR1 and CDR2: MGHDK, SYGVNS. There are 16 residues in the CDR3. CDR3: CASSERRTSGSCEQYL. Written as DNA, the CDR3 is TGTGCCAGCAGTGAACGCAGGACTAGCGGGAGCTGCGAGCAGTACCTC.

The chain recombines TRBV2 with TRBJ2-2; TRBD2 is a possible D gene (6 bases). The CDR3 totals 16 residues. V gave up 6 bases and J gave up 0 bases, with 14 bases separating them. Germline V CDR1 and CDR2: SNHLY, FYNNEI. Here the CDR3 reads CASRGLFRANTGELFF. Here the CDR3 DNA reads TGTGCCAGCAGGGGACTCTTTCGGGCGAACACCGGGGAGCTGTTTTTT.

This chain uses TRBV5-1 with TRBJ2-7; TRBD1 is a possible D gene (6 bases). The CDR3 covers 16 residues. Deletions cut 4 bases from V and 2 bases from J, with 19 bases between. The germline CDR1 and CDR2 sequences are SGHRS and YFSETQ. CDR3 nucleotide sequence: TGCGCCAGCAGCCGCGCTTCAGGGGCGAAGACCTACGAGCAGTACTTC. This sequence encodes CASSRASGAKTYEQYF.

This clone was recorded once. This chain uses TRBV9 with TRBJ1-1, with TRBD1 identical over 10 bases. With 4 bases clipped from V and 3 bases from J, the junction kept 6 bases outside the gene matches. Germline V lookup: CDR1 SGDLS, CDR2 YYNGEE. The CDR3 spans 15 residues. This CDR3 reads CASSPWTGGYTEAFF. CDR3 DNA: TGTGCCAGCAGCCCTTGGACAGGGGGATACACTGAAGCTTTCTTT.

The chain links TRBV7-2 to TRBJ1-1; D remains unclear. The CDR3 has 14 amino acids. V gave up 5 bases and J gave up 1 base, with 11 bases separating them. From germline, CDR1 is SGHTA and CDR2 FQGNSA. The CDR3 DNA sequence: TGTGCCAGCAGCCAAAGCGTGACGAACACTGAAGCTTTCTTT. This sequence encodes CASSQSVTNTEAFF.

The gene calls are TRBV11-2 and TRBJ2-1, with 13 bases identical to TRBD2. CDR3 length: 17 amino acids. Germline-derived CDR1 and CDR2 are SGHAT and FQNNGV. Trimming removed 4 bases from V and 5 bases from J; junction bases left unmatched: 8. The CDR3 bases are TGTGCCAGCAGCTCGATACGGACTAGCGGGAGTCACAATGAGCAGTTCTTC. It translates to CASSSIRTSGSHNEQFF.

The CDR3 DNA sequence: TGTGCCAGCAGCCAGGGACAGGGGGTGAACTACGAGCAGTACTTC. Protein product: CASSQGQGVNYEQYF. This chain uses TRBV5-4 with TRBJ2-7, with 11 positions matching TRBD1. Germline assignment: CDR1 SGHNT and CDR2 YYREEE (reference sequence). V trimming: 4 bases; J trimming: 3 bases; junction bases outside the gene matches: 6. The CDR3 contains 15 residues.

As for this clone: The sample has other DNA sequences that encode this CDR3 too. The chain carries TRBV7-2 and TRBJ1-5; maybe TRBD1 (5 bases). The CDR3 is 13 residues long. Germline CDR1 and CDR2: SGHTA and FQGNSA. V lost 1 base and J lost 4, with 5 bases in between. The CDR3 region has the DNA TGTGCCAGCAGCTTAGGACAGAATCAGCCCCAGCATTTT. Protein sequence: CASSLGQNQPQHF.

J is TRBJ2-7 and V is TRBV30, with 15 bases fitting TRBD2. Trimming removed 0 bases from V and 7 bases from J; junction bases left unmatched: 16. Germline V CDR1 and CDR2: GTSNPN, SVGIG (reference sequence). The CDR3 runs to 19 residues. The CDR3, as DNA: TGTGCCTGGAGTGTAGAGAGGACTAGCGGGAGGGCCGCCGAGCGGGAGCAGTACTTC. Protein sequence: CAWSVERTSGRAAEREQYF.

The chain is built from TRBV29-1 and TRBJ2-5, with 13 bases lining up with TRBD2. CDR1 and CDR2 (germline): SQVTM, ANQGSEA. The trim removed 2 bases at V and 5 bases at J, leaving 8 bases unmatched. The CDR3 runs to 16 residues. CDR3 in DNA: TGCAGCGTTGAAAGGACTAGCGGGAGTAGGGCGGAGACCCAGTACTTC. Its protein is CSVERTSGSRAETQYF.

The chain links TRBV15 to TRBJ1-5; D might be TRBD1 (6 bases). V was trimmed by 1 base and J by 0 bases, leaving 13 bases between them. In germline, CDR1 is LNHNV, CDR2 YYDKDF (reference sequence). This CDR3 spans 17 amino acids. CDR3 sequence (DNA): TGTGCCACCAGCAGAGTAGACAGGACCTATAGCAATCAGCCCCAGCATTTT. Translating gives CATSRVDRTYSNQPQHF. Drawing the rest from reference TRBV15 and TRBJ1-5, the complete variable domain is DAMVIQNPRYQVTQFGKPVTLSCSQTLNHNVMYWYQQKSSQAPKLLFHYYDKDFNNEADTPDNFQSRRPNTSFCFLDIRSPGLGDTAMYLCATSRVDRTYSNQPQHFGDGTRLSIL.

The V call is TRBV19, the J call TRBJ1-1; D might be TRBD1 (6 bases). Germline V gene data show CDR1 as LNHDA and CDR2 as SQIVND (reference sequence). The CDR3 spans 13 residues. V shed 1 base and J shed 6 bases, with 9 bases lying between them. The CDR3 nucleotides are TGTGCCAGTAGTATAGGGGGGCGGGCTGAAGCTTTCTTT. The encoded protein is CASSIGGRAEAFF. Full variable domain (missing parts from reference TRBV19 and TRBJ1-1): DGGITQSPKYLFRKEGQNVTLSCEQNLNHDAMYWYRQDPGQGLRLIYYSQIVNDFQKGDIAEGYSVSREKKESFPLTVTSAQKNPTAFYLCASSIGGRAEAFFGQGTRLTVV.

The V gene is TRBV18, the J gene TRBJ1-1; 10 bases map to TRBD1. V lost 3 bases and J lost 7; bases outside the gene matches: 8. Germline CDR1 reads KGHSH; CDR2 reads LQKENI. The CDR3 loop spans 15 amino acids. The CDR3 sequence is CASSPDRGLLGEAFF. The CDR3 coding sequence is TGTGCCAGCTCACCCGACAGGGGGCTTCTCGGTGAAGCTTTCTTT.

The chain carries TRBV27 and TRBJ1-2; maybe TRBD1 (6 bases). The length of the CDR3 is 13 residues. The germline V gene encodes CDR1 MNHEY and CDR2 SMNVEV (reference sequence). V lost 5 bases and J lost 6, with 13 bases in between. The CDR3 DNA reads as TGTGCCAGCAGTCAGGGGTTGGGGGATGGCTACACCTTC. Translating gives CASSQGLGDGYTF.

The V and J genes are TRBV6-5 and TRBJ1-5; D gene uncertain. CDR1 is MNHEY, CDR2 SVGAGI, per germline. The CDR3 is 12 residues long. V was cut by 2 bases and J by 8 bases, with 7 bases left in between. This CDR3 is CASSYRGEPQHF. The CDR3 DNA sequence: TGTGCCAGCAGTTACCGGGGAGAGCCCCAGCATTTT.

The chain couples TRBV5-6 to TRBJ1-3, with D possibly matching TRBD1 (5 bases). Germline lookup yields CDR1 SGHDT and CDR2 YYEEEE. The CDR3 covers 16 residues. Trimming left V 3 bases short and J 0 bases short, with 13 bases between. CDR3 protein: CASSSLPDSSGNTIYF. CDR3 DNA sequence: TGTGCCAGCAGCTCACTTCCAGACAGCTCTGGAAACACCATATATTTT.

The J gene is TRBJ1-1, the V gene TRBV6-6; 9 positions agree with TRBD1. CDR1 MNHNY and CDR2 SVGAGI come from the germline V gene (reference sequence). The V and J ends lost 6 bases and 5 bases, in that order; junction bases with no gene match: 4. This CDR3 region has 13 residues. CDR3 nucleotide sequence: TGTGCCAGCAGCTCCGGACAGGGGACTGAAGCTTTCTTT. Encoded protein: CASSSGQGTEAFF.

The J gene is TRBJ1-2, the V gene TRBV7-9; D might be TRBD1 (5 bases). Trimming cost V 2 bases and J 5 bases, with 9 bases left between them. CDR3 length: 13 amino acids. Germline values: CDR1 SEHNR, CDR2 FQNEAQ (reference sequence). CDR3 sequence reads: CASSLLDSYGYTF. The CDR3 coding sequence is TGTGCCAGCAGCTTATTAGACAGTTATGGCTACACCTTC.

The CDR3 spells CASSSWGQNSYEQYF. CDR3 sequence (DNA): TGTGCCAGCAGCTCCTGGGGACAGAACTCCTACGAGCAGTACTTC. The J gene is TRBJ2-7, the V gene TRBV5-5, with 7 positions matching TRBD1. The J segment lost 0 bases and the V segment lost 3 bases, leaving 6 bases of the junction unmatched. This CDR3 comprises 15 residues. CDR1 is SGHKS and CDR2 is YYEKEE in the germline V gene (reference sequence).

The J gene is TRBJ1-5, the V gene TRBV30; D ambiguous. Trimming pared 2 bases from V and 6 bases from J, leaving 17 bases between. Per the germline V gene, CDR1 is GTSNPN and CDR2 is SVGIG (reference sequence). The CDR3 covers 15 residues. The DNA of the CDR3 is TGTGCCTGGAGTCCCGGGAGGATATTAGGTCAGCCCCAGCATTTT. Protein: CAWSPGRILGQPQHF.

The V and J genes are TRBV7-2 and TRBJ2-5, with TRBD2 matching over 11 bases. There are 18 residues in the CDR3. Germline loops: CDR1 SGHTA, CDR2 FQGNSA. V was clipped by 5 bases and J by 5 bases; unmatched bases: 16. CDR3 in amino acids: CASSRVPRVASGGETQYF. The CDR3 nucleotides are TGTGCCAGCAGCCGAGTCCCACGTGTGGCTAGCGGGGGGGAGACCCAGTACTTC.

The genes are TRBV20-1 and TRBJ2-1; 8 bases agree with TRBD1. Germline V gives CDR1 DFQATT, CDR2 SNEGSKA (reference sequence). Germline trimming cut 6 bases from V and 8 bases from J; bases unmatched to any gene: 3. CDR3 size: 11 residues. CDR3 nucleotide sequence: TGCAGTGCCTCGGACAGGGATGAGCAGTTCTTC. This codes for CSASDRDEQFF.